The clone carrying this T cell receptor (beta chain) was seen a few times. The target antigen is unknown. The data were taken from a study of cytomegalovirus exposure and HLA in healthy donors. Primers included in the PCR were 60 Vbeta and 13 Jbeta primers. In the study's own analysis: A later analysis counted approximately 80 million unique TCR beta chains, around 10 million shared. Profiled with immunoSEQ multiplex PCR; TCRdb holds only in-frame clones, not every one. V and J calls plus clone size are reproduced from that table; the DNA served to infer D and trimming. This table has about 140,000 clones, 60% to 85% appearing once. Study-level results: Three of the chains that were CMV-associated were confirmed in vitro to be specific for CMV antigens. Later analysis associated a missense DCLRE1C variant with TCR beta V- and J-gene trimming. Sequencing probably produced one cluster of sequence variants that were highly shared.

The source is a man aged 35 to 55 in good health and CMV-seropositive. Sequencing used PBMCs.

CDR3 nucleotides: TGTGCCAGCAGTTTATCCCATAGCGTTGAGACCCAGTACTTC. Its translation is CASSLSHSVETQYF. J is TRBJ2-5 and V is TRBV27, with D possibly TRBD2 on 5 matching bases. The CDR3 totals 14 residues. Between the trimmed V and J ends, which lost 0 bases and 5 bases, there was a span of 10 bases. CDR1 MNHEY and CDR2 SMNVEV come from the germline V gene (reference sequence).